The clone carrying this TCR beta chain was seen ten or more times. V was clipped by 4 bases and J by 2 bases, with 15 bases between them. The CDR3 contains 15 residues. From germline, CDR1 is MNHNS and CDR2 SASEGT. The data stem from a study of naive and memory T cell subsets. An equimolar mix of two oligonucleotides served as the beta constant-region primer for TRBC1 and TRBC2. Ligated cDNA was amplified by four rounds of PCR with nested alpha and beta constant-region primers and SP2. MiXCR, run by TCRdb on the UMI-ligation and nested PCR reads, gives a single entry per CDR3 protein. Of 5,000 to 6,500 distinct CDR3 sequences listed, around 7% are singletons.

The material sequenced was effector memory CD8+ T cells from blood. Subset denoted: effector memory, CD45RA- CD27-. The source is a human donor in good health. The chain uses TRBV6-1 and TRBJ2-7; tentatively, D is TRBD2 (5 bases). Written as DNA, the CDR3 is TGTGCCAGCAGTGCAGAGGGCTCCCCAACCTACGAGCAGTACTTC. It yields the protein CASSAEGSPTYEQYF.